This TCR beta chain was obtained from a study of T-cell memory formation after mild COVID-19. Study-wide context: TCR clusters mostly belonged to single donors. Whole-study results and caveats: The CD4+ clones that contracted clustered mainly within CM and EM, and the CD8+ clones concentrated in EMRA.

Trimming cost V 1 base and J 4 bases, with 5 bases left between them. CDR3 length equals 13 residues. This clonotype was counted between two and nine times. Its target is unknown. Constant-segment primers were used for 5'RACE, and the resulting TCR alpha and TCR beta cDNA libraries carried sample barcodes and UMIs. MiXCR, run by TCRdb on the 5' RACE reads, gives a single entry per CDR3 protein. Of over 500,000 distinct CDR3 sequences in the sample, 15% to 20% were seen once. This clonotype was obtained from an adult woman who had mild COVID-19 (a few samples of this study predate the infection). Cell type and time point are not known. This chain connects TRBV12-3 or TRBV12-4 to TRBJ1-3; a possible D gene is TRBD1 (5 bases). The sequenced sample was PBMCs or a T cell subset sorted from them (not recorded which). CDR3 region: CASSLGGGNTIYF. The CDR3 DNA is TGTGCCAGCAGTTTAGGGGGCGGAAACACCATATATTTT.